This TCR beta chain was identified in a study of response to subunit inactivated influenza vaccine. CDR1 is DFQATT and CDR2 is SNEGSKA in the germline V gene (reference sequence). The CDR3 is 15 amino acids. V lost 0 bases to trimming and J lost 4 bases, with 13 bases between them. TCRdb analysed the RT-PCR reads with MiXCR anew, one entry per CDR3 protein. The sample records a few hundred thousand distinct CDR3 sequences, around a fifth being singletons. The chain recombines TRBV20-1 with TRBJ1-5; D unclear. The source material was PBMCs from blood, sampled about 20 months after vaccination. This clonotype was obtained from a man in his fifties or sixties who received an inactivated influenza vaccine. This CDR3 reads CSARDRSAWNQPQHF. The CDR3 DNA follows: TGCAGTGCTAGAGATCGGTCAGCTTGGAATCAGCCCCAGCATTTT.